This entry features one T cell receptor (beta chain) sequence. The antigen is not known. This record comes from a study of CD4+ T cells in melanoma. Study results and limitations: A reported correlation linked neoantigen-specific CD4+ T cells to CD8+, macrophage and B cell function. In melanoma, neoantigen-specific CD4+ T cells reportedly differed in differentiation state.

Profiling relied on immunoSEQ multiplex PCR, and the TCRdb table lists in-frame clones only, not all of them. The sample lists some 21,000 clones; roughly four fifths were seen once. The TCR sequence derives from a human donor with melanoma. The sequencing sample was made of cells from a culture (not recorded whether cultured in vitro).

CDR3 coding DNA: TGTGCTAGTGGTTCCCCAATCTCGAACAATCAGCCCCAGCATTTT. Its protein product is CASGSPISNNQPQHF. V and J are TRBV12-5 and TRBJ1-5, with D unclear. This CDR3 has 15 residues. Trimming left V 4 bases short and J 3 bases short, with 13 bases between. Germline V lookup: CDR1 LGHNT, CDR2 FRNRAP.